In its sample, the clone carrying this T cell receptor (beta chain) was seen many times. Its target is unknown. Authors of the study amplified TCR beta CDR3 regions from RNA transcripts. The HTBI set primed first-round TCR CDR3 RT-PCR. TCRdb analysed the multiplex PCR reads with MiXCR anew, one entry per CDR3 protein. The sample carries roughly 500,000 distinct CDR3 sequences, about 16% recorded once. These data are taken from a study of T cells in Graves' hyperthyroidism and ophthalmopathy. Between the trimmed V and J ends, which lost 0 bases and 5 bases, there was a span of 12 bases. This CDR3 has 14 amino acids. Per germline, CDR1 DFQATT and CDR2 SNEGSKA (reference sequence). General observations from the study: A model using 13 V-J features told ophthalmopathy apart from stable hyperthyroidism.

With duration under 3 months, ophthalmopathy was active: Clinical Activity Score at least 3, NOSPECS at least 4. What was sequenced was blood. The receptor comes from a woman aged 25-40 years with Graves' ophthalmopathy. The chain employs TRBV20-1 and TRBJ2-3, with a possible D match to TRBD2 (6 bases). The chain's CDR3 is CSARDFSSGDTQYF. The CDR3 DNA sequence: TGCAGTGCTAGAGATTTTAGTAGCGGAGATACGCAGTATTTT.